Each of the 5 T cell receptor beta chains below was sequenced from the same sample in a study of blood T cell repertoires in COVID-19. Here immunoSEQ multiplex PCR was the method, and the copy in TCRdb shows in-frame clones only, minus some. Of over 200,000 clones listed, roughly 80% are singletons. Sequencing was done on a sample of peripheral blood. The receptors shown here come from a human donor in a cohort sampled during active COVID-19.

The chain is built from TRBV18 and TRBJ1-1; tentatively, D is TRBD1 (6 bases). The CDR3 extends over 14 amino acids. Germline lookup yields CDR1 KGHSH and CDR2 LQKENI. The ends were cut back, 2 bases at V and 4 bases at J, with 11 bases in the middle. CDR3: CASSPRPRGTEAFF. CDR3 bases: TGTGCCAGCTCACCAAGGCCCAGGGGCACTGAAGCTTTCTTT. The full variable domain, with the rest looked up from reference TRBV18 and TRBJ1-1, is NAGVMQNPRHLVRRRGQEARLRCSPMKGHSHVYWYRQLPEEGLKFMVYLQKENIIDESGMPKERFSAEFPKEGPSILRIQQVVRGDSAAYFCASSPRPRGTEAFFGQGTRLTVV.

The rearrangement uses TRBV7-9 and TRBJ2-7, with D tentatively TRBD2 (5 bases). The CDR3 has 16 residues. Germline V gene data show CDR1 as SEHNR and CDR2 as FQNEAQ (reference sequence). V lost 1 base, J lost 4 bases, and 17 bases lay in between. The CDR3 DNA follows: TGTGCCAGCAGCTTAGGGTTCGGGGTACCCTCTTACGAGCAGTACTTC. Amino acid sequence: CASSLGFGVPSYEQYF. Based on the CDR3 plus reference TRBV7-9 and TRBJ2-7, the full variable domain is DTGVSQNPRHKITKRGQNVTFRCDPISEHNRLYWYRQTLGQGPEFLTYFQNEAQLEKSRLLSDRFSAERPKGSFSTLEIQRTEQGDSAMYLCASSLGFGVPSYEQYFGPGTRLTVT.

The chain uses TRBV18 and TRBJ2-7, with 9 bases that match TRBD1. CDR1 is KGHSH, CDR2 LQKENI, per germline. The CDR3 is 15 residues long. After removal of 3 bases from V and 5 bases from J, the junction contained 8 bases not matched to a gene. CDR3 sequence (DNA): TGTGCCAGCTCACCGACGAGACAGGGGGTCGACGAGCAGTACTTC. Translation gives CASSPTRQGVDEQYF.

The J gene is TRBJ1-2, the V gene TRBV12-3 or TRBV12-4; 9 bases match TRBD1. The CDR3 extends over 13 amino acids. Trimming took 5 bases from V and 11 from J; bases not matched to a gene: 9. In DNA form, the CDR3 reads TGTGCCAGCAGTACGCGGGACAGGGTTCAGTACACCTTC. It specifies CASSTRDRVQYTF.

On this clone itself: This same CDR3 is encoded by further DNA sequences in the sample. This chain connects TRBV18 to TRBJ2-7; TRBD1 matches at 11 bases. The CDR3 is 13 amino acids. Losses at the gene ends were 2 bases for V and 6 bases for J; bases not matched to a gene: 0. Germline V gene data show CDR1 as KGHSH and CDR2 as LQKENI. The CDR3 sequence is CASSPGTGGEQYF. CDR3 nucleotide sequence: TGTGCCAGCTCACCAGGGACAGGGGGCGAGCAGTACTTC.